The T cell receptor beta chain described here comes from a study of identical twins. Many counts were recorded for this clonotype. The CDR3 loop spans 14 amino acids. J was trimmed by 12 bases and V by 0 bases; bases with no gene match: 9. Looked up from germline, CDR1 is MNHEY and CDR2 is SVGAGI. TCRdb re-called the 5' RACE reads through MiXCR, storing one row per CDR3 protein. This table has about 720,000 distinct CDR3 sequences, about 9.4% appearing once. The same sample was also used in a study of yellow fever vaccine responses in identical twins.

The clonotype was recovered from a woman aged 18-30 years in good health. This chain connects TRBV6-5 to TRBJ2-5, with 8 bases lining up with TRBD2. The source material was PBMCs. The CDR3 bases are TGTGCCAGCAGTTACTCGCGAGTAGCGGGGAATAAGTACTTC. Protein product: CASSYSRVAGNKYF.